Presented here are 26 T cell receptor beta chains from one specimen sequenced in a study of OX40 agonist ivuxolimab in advanced cancers. TCRdb keeps only in-frame clones here, not all; method: immunoSEQ multiplex PCR. Of over 15,000 clones detected, 81% appear once; the ten largest clones hold approximately 40%. The input for sequencing was CD4+ or CD8+ T cells sorted from blood, taken in a trial of the OX40 agonist ivuxolimab. These receptors were taken from an adult with an advanced solid tumor such as melanoma, head and neck, liver or kidney cancer.

The chain has TRBV2 and TRBJ2-1, with 7 bases that match TRBD1. V lost 2 bases, J lost 8 bases, and 0 bases stayed unmatched. The CDR3 extends over 12 amino acids. Germline V gene lookup returns CDR1 SNHLY and CDR2 FYNNEI. In DNA, the CDR3 is TGTGCCAGCAGTGAAAGGGGGCATGAGCAGTTCTTC. It yields the protein CASSERGHEQFF.

The rearrangement uses TRBV19 and TRBJ2-7; D may be TRBD1 (5 bases). CDR1 is LNHDA, CDR2 SQIVND, per germline (reference sequence). The CDR3 sequence is 13 residues long. The V end was cut by 6 bases, the J end by 2 bases, with 11 bases between. DNA of the CDR3: TGTGCCAGTAGCAGGGAAGAAGCCTACGAGCAGTACTTC. This gives the protein CASSREEAYEQYF.

The rearrangement uses TRBV13 and TRBJ2-1, with 9 bases identical to TRBD2. The CDR3 has 17 amino acids. With 5 bases clipped from V and 4 bases from J, the junction kept 12 bases outside the gene matches. Germline-derived CDR1 and CDR2 are PRHDT and FYEKMQ (reference sequence). The CDR3 is CASSPLWRGGSYNEQFF. CDR3 coding DNA: TGTGCCAGCAGCCCCTTATGGCGGGGGGGTTCTTACAATGAGCAGTTCTTC.

By share, this clone ranks as large. The rearrangement links TRBV4-3 to TRBJ1-2; D gene unclear. The CDR3 extends over 14 amino acids. Trimming pared 0 bases from V and 12 bases from J, leaving 17 bases between. CDR1 and CDR2 from the germline V gene are LGHNA and YSLEER. Written as DNA, the CDR3 is TGCGCCAGCAGCCAAGATCGGGTGGGCCAGTCTCACACCTTC. This encodes CASSQDRVGQSHTF.

J is TRBJ2-3 and V is TRBV7-3; TRBD2 aligns across 10 bases. With V trimmed by 4 bases and J by 0 bases, 1 base remained unmatched. CDR1 is SGHTA, CDR2 FQGTGA, per germline. The CDR3 length is 15 residues. The CDR3 here is CASSSSGGSTDTQYF. For the CDR3, the DNA is TGTGCCAGCAGCTCTAGCGGGGGTAGCACAGATACGCAGTATTTT.

This sequence joins TRBV19 and TRBJ2-7; D remains ambiguous. This CDR3 is 13 amino acids long. The V and J ends lost 6 bases and 0 bases respectively, with 9 bases between them. Germline values: CDR1 LNHDA, CDR2 SQIVND (reference sequence). CDR3 DNA: TGTGCCAGTAGCCCCCTGGTCTCCTACGAGCAGTACTTC. The encoded protein is CASSPLVSYEQYF.

The rearrangement links TRBV27 to TRBJ2-5; D is perhaps TRBD1 (6 bases). The J call is uncertain, as TRBJ2-7 better fits the DNA end. Per germline, CDR1 MNHEY and CDR2 SMNVEV (reference sequence). The CDR3 totals 14 residues. CDR3 DNA: TGTGCCAGCAGTTGGAACAGGGCCGCCTACGAGCAGTACTTC. Translating gives CASSWNRAAYEQYF.

The gene calls are TRBV27 and TRBJ1-1; no clear D gene. This CDR3 spans 14 amino acids. Germline loops: CDR1 MNHEY, CDR2 SMNVEV (reference sequence). V lost 2 bases and J 4 bases, leaving 11 bases between the germline ends. The CDR3: CASSLGRRGTEAFF. The CDR3, as DNA: TGTGCCAGCAGTTTAGGAAGACGGGGCACTGAAGCTTTCTTT.

The genes are TRBV7-9 and TRBJ2-7; perhaps TRBD2 as D (5 bases). Trimming removed 5 bases from V and 6 bases from J, with 11 bases in between. Per the germline V gene, CDR1 is SEHNR and CDR2 is FQNEAQ (reference sequence). CDR3 length: 12 residues. The CDR3 coding sequence is TGTGCCAGCAGCCCTCTGGGAGTCGAGCAGTACTTC. As protein: CASSPLGVEQYF. Variable domain in full (rest from reference TRBV7-9 and TRBJ2-7): DTGVSQNPRHKITKRGQNVTFRCDPISEHNRLYWYRQTLGQGPEFLTYFQNEAQLEKSRLLSDRFSAERPKGSFSTLEIQRTEQGDSAMYLCASSPLGVEQYFGPGTRLTVT.

The table lists this clone with a count of one. The chain uses TRBV4-3 and TRBJ2-1, with D possibly TRBD1 on 5 matching bases. The CDR3 is 16 amino acids. CDR1 is LGHNA and CDR2 is YSLEER in the germline V gene. V was clipped by 0 bases and J by 1 base, with 10 bases between them. The CDR3 reads CASSQDRQGSYNEQFF. The DNA of the CDR3 is TGCGCCAGCAGCCAAGATCGGCAGGGATCCTACAATGAGCAGTTCTTC.

This chain joins TRBV9 and TRBJ2-7; D may match TRBD1 or TRBD2 (6 bases each). CDR3 length: 11 amino acids. In germline, CDR1 is SGDLS, CDR2 YYNGEE. This CDR3 is CEKRGAYEQYF. The CDR3 nucleotides read TGTGAAAAGAGGGGGGCCTACGAGCAGTACTTC.

The chain employs TRBV15 and TRBJ2-5; 9 positions agree with TRBD2. The germline V gene encodes CDR1 LNHNV and CDR2 YYDKDF (reference sequence). The CDR3 sequence is 18 residues long. The ends lost 3 bases at V and 4 bases at J; junction bases unmatched: 15. The CDR3 bases are TGTGCCACCAGCAGCCCCTCCCGGGGCGGGGGGGCCGGAGAGACCCAGTACTTC. Translated, it gives CATSSPSRGGGAGETQYF.

V and J are TRBV30 and TRBJ2-3, with TRBD2 identical over 12 bases. Trimming took 2 bases from V and 6 from J; bases not matched to a gene: 12. The CDR3 consists of 17 residues. Germline CDR1 reads GTSNPN; CDR2 reads SVGIG (reference sequence). The chain's CDR3 is CAWSLLAGGLIGDTQYF. DNA for the CDR3: TGTGCCTGGAGTTTACTAGCGGGAGGTCTAATAGGGGATACGCAGTATTTT.

This chain joins TRBV27 and TRBJ2-7, with 8 bases lining up with TRBD1. Trimming at V came to 6 bases and at J to 7 bases, leaving 11 bases not matched to a gene. Per the germline V gene, CDR1 is MNHEY and CDR2 is SMNVEV (reference sequence). This CDR3 has 14 residues. The CDR3 sequence: CASSEVGQEEEQYF. Here the CDR3 DNA reads TGTGCCAGCAGCGAAGTGGGACAGGAGGAGGAGCAGTACTTC.

CDR3 protein: CASSLVSGVSYNEQFF. The CDR3 DNA follows: TGTGCCAGCAGTTTAGTAAGCGGGGTCTCCTACAATGAGCAGTTCTTC. The V call is TRBV27, the J call TRBJ2-1; 7 nucleotides agree with TRBD2. The CDR3 runs 16 residues. Looked up from germline, CDR1 is MNHEY and CDR2 is SMNVEV (reference sequence). V lost 2 bases to trimming and J lost 0 bases; unmatched junction nucleotides: 4.

The rearrangement uses TRBV5-1 and TRBJ1-2, with 8 bases identical to TRBD1. Trimming took 3 bases from V and 6 from J; bases not matched to a gene: 1. Germline assignment: CDR1 SGHRS and CDR2 YFSETQ. The CDR3 contains 12 residues. The CDR3 bases are TGCGCCAGCAGCTGGGGACAGGATGGCTACACCTTC. It specifies CASSWGQDGYTF. The full variable domain, completed using reference TRBV5-1 and TRBJ1-2, is KAGVTQTPRYLIKTRGQQVTLSCSPISGHRSVSWYQQTPGQGLQFLFEYFSETQRNKGNFPGRFSGRQFSNSRSEMNVSTLELGDSALYLCASSWGQDGYTFGSGTRLTVV.

A note on this clone: The junction differs from germline at one of its ends, possibly a read error. The V gene is TRBV5-4, the J gene TRBJ1-2; unclear D gene. The germline V gene has CDR1 SGHNT and CDR2 YYREEE (reference sequence). The CDR3 has 14 residues. CDR3 sequence (DNA): TGCGCCAGCAGCCAAGATCGGGTGGGCCAGTCTCACACCTTC. Its translation is CASSQDRVGQSHTF.

Many counts were recorded for this clone. The rearrangement uses TRBV11-2 and TRBJ2-1; D is unresolved. V lost 3 bases and J 6 bases, leaving 6 bases between the germline ends. Germline loops: CDR1 SGHAT, CDR2 FQNNGV. The CDR3 sequence is 12 residues long. Here the CDR3 reads CASSFVSNEQFF. In nucleotides, the CDR3 is TGTGCCAGCAGCTTCGTCAGCAATGAGCAGTTCTTC.

The genes are TRBV28 and TRBJ1-5; possibly TRBD1 for D (5 bases). The CDR3 covers 14 residues. Germline values: CDR1 MDHEN, CDR2 SYDVKM. V shed 2 bases and J shed 7 bases, with 12 bases lying between them. CDR3 in amino acids: CASSLLGEVQPQHF. CDR3 nucleotide sequence: TGTGCCAGCAGTTTACTAGGGGAAGTGCAGCCCCAGCATTTT.

The chain couples TRBV4-3 to TRBJ2-1, with D perhaps being TRBD1 or TRBD2 (5 bases each). The CDR3 loop spans 15 amino acids. The V end was cut by 0 bases, the J end by 7 bases, with 13 bases between. The germline gives CDR1 LGHNA, CDR2 YSLEER. CDR3 in DNA: TGCGCCAGCAGCCAAGATGGGACCGCCCAGAATGAGCAGTTCTTC. Translated: CASSQDGTAQNEQFF.

In this sample, this clone turned up a few times. V gene TRBV11-3 combines with J gene TRBJ2-1, with D perhaps TRBD2 (6 bases). The germline gives CDR1 SGHNT, CDR2 YENEEA. V lost 5 bases and J 7 bases, leaving 18 bases between the germline ends. The CDR3 contains 15 residues. This chain's CDR3 is CASSTGSRGWNEQFF. The DNA of the CDR3 is TGTGCCAGCAGCACCGGGAGTAGGGGTTGGAATGAGCAGTTCTTC.

The V and J genes are TRBV27 and TRBJ2-2; tentatively, D is TRBD1 or TRBD2 (5 bases each). Germline V gives CDR1 MNHEY, CDR2 SMNVEV (reference sequence). V gave up 2 bases and J gave up 3 bases, with 13 bases separating them. The length of the CDR3 is 16 residues. For the CDR3, the DNA is TGTGCCAGCAGTTTAAGTGGGGGAGTATACACCGGGGAGCTGTTTTTT. This sequence encodes CASSLSGGVYTGELFF.

J is TRBJ2-1 and V is TRBV19, with D unresolved. Per the germline V gene, CDR1 is LNHDA and CDR2 is SQIVND (reference sequence). Trimming cost V 5 bases and J 0 bases, with 5 bases left between them. This CDR3 is built from 13 residues. As DNA, the CDR3 is TGTGCCAGTAGTCAGAGCTCCTACAATGAGCAGTTCTTC. Translating gives CASSQSSYNEQFF.

This clone has only a few counts. V gene TRBV4-3 combines with J gene TRBJ2-1; D perhaps matches TRBD1 (5 bases). V lost 0 bases, J lost 10 bases, and 16 bases lay in between. CDR3 length: 15 amino acids. Per germline, CDR1 LGHNA and CDR2 YSLEER. CDR3 amino acids: CASSQEGVTFGEQFF. The CDR3 nucleotides are TGCGCCAGCAGCCAAGAAGGGGTTACGTTTGGGGAGCAGTTCTTC.

The CDR3 sequence: CASSVATSAAYEQYF. The CDR3 nucleotides read TGTGCCAGCAGCGTAGCTACTAGCGCGGCCTACGAGCAGTACTTC. The chain has TRBV9 and TRBJ2-7; TRBD2 agrees at 7 bases. The CDR3 spans 15 residues. Germline trimming cut 0 bases from V and 2 bases from J; bases unmatched to any gene: 5. The germline V gene has CDR1 SGDLS and CDR2 YYNGEE.

The V call is TRBV13, the J call TRBJ2-3; 12 nucleotides agree with TRBD2. Looked up from germline, CDR1 is PRHDT and CDR2 is FYEKMQ (reference sequence). This CDR3 has 15 amino acids. The trim removed 4 bases at V and 7 bases at J, leaving 6 bases unmatched. For the CDR3, the DNA is TGTGCCAGCAGCTATGGGACTAGCGGGTCCCATACGCAGTATTTT. Its protein product is CASSYGTSGSHTQYF.